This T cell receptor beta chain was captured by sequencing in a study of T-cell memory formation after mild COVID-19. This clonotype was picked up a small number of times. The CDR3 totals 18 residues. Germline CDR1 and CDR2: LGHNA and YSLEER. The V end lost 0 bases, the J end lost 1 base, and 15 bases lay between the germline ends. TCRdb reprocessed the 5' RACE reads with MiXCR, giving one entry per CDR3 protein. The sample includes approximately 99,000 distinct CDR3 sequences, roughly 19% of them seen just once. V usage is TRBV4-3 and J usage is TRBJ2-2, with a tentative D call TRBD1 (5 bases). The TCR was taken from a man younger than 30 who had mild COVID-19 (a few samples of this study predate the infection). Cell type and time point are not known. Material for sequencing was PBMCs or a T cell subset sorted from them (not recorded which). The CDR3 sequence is CASSQEVGRTLNTGELFF. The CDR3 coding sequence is TGCGCCAGCAGCCAAGAGGTTGGTAGGACACTGAACACCGGGGAGCTGTTTTTT.